A single sample gave rise to the 23 T cell receptor beta chains below, sequenced in a study of cytomegalovirus exposure and HLA in healthy donors. TCRdb's copy holds only in-frame clones and misses some; the assay was immunoSEQ multiplex PCR. Of a few hundred thousand clones in the sample, approximately 86% are singletons; the top ten hold more than 0.8%. Sequenced input: PBMCs. These receptors were obtained from a woman aged 18-29 years in good health and CMV-seronegative.

The chain employs TRBV30 and TRBJ2-3; D perhaps matches TRBD1 (6 bases). This CDR3 region has 15 residues. V was pared by 7 bases and J by 0 bases, with 17 bases between. Germline lookup yields CDR1 GTSNPN and CDR2 SVGIG (reference sequence). DNA for the CDR3: TGTGCCTCCCCCGTGACAGGTTCTAGCACAGATACGCAGTATTTT. Translating gives CASPVTGSSTDTQYF.

The rearrangement joins TRBV19 to TRBJ2-7; 7 bases are shared with TRBD2. CDR3 length: 15 amino acids. The germline V gene encodes CDR1 LNHDA and CDR2 SQIVND (reference sequence). Unmatched junction bases numbered 8, after V lost 3 bases and J lost 3 bases. The CDR3 nucleotides are TGTGCCAGTAGTATTGACGGGGGGATAGTCTACGAGCAGTACTTC. It encodes CASSIDGGIVYEQYF.

This chain uses TRBV4-3 with TRBJ2-7; the D is unclear. Germline lookup yields CDR1 LGHNA and CDR2 YSLEER. V was pared by 0 bases and J by 2 bases, with 5 bases between. This CDR3 comprises 13 residues. The CDR3: CASSQEETYEQYF. CDR3 nucleotides: TGCGCCAGCAGCCAAGAAGAGACCTACGAGCAGTACTTC.

This chain joins TRBV9 and TRBJ1-4, with D perhaps TRBD1 (6 bases). CDR1 is SGDLS, CDR2 YYNGEE, per germline. The V end was cut by 0 bases, the J end by 3 bases, with 12 bases between. CDR3 length: 16 amino acids. CDR3 sequence (DNA): TGTGCCAGCAGCGTAGAACAGGGTGGCCCTAATGAAAAACTGTTTTTT. This sequence encodes CASSVEQGGPNEKLFF.

The chain recombines TRBV29-1 with TRBJ1-2, with D possibly TRBD1 on 6 matching bases. The V and J ends lost 6 bases and 8 bases respectively, with 13 bases between them. CDR1 is SQVTM and CDR2 is ANQGSEA in the germline V gene. This CDR3 has 11 amino acids. This chain's CDR3 is CSVLQGYGYTF. The CDR3 coding sequence is TGCAGCGTCCTACAGGGTTACGGCTACACCTTC.

The rearrangement links TRBV19 to TRBJ2-7, with 10 nucleotides matching TRBD1. J gave up 4 bases and V 6 bases, and 9 bases lay outside the gene matches. Germline V gene lookup returns CDR1 LNHDA and CDR2 SQIVND (reference sequence). The CDR3 loop spans 15 amino acids. CDR3 region: CASSVRQGALYEQYF. The DNA of the CDR3 is TGTGCCAGTAGCGTCCGACAGGGGGCATTGTACGAGCAGTACTTC.

The V gene is TRBV4-1, the J gene TRBJ2-2; 9 bases are shared with TRBD2. Germline assignment: CDR1 MGHRA and CDR2 YSYEKL. V was pared by 6 bases and J by 2 bases, with 16 bases of the junction left unmatched. The CDR3 covers 19 residues. DNA of the CDR3: TGCGCCAGCAGACCGAAACAGGGAGTTAGCGGGAGAAACACCGGGGAGCTGTTTTTT. This translates into CASRPKQGVSGRNTGELFF.

This clone occurred many times. The V gene is TRBV7-9, the J gene TRBJ2-7; D not certain. Trimming took 5 bases from V and 0 from J, leaving 8 bases between them. The germline gives CDR1 SEHNR, CDR2 FQNEAQ (reference sequence). CDR3 length: 13 residues. The CDR3 reads CASSRVSSYEQYF. CDR3 nucleotide sequence: TGTGCCAGCAGCCGGGTAAGCTCCTACGAGCAGTACTTC.

The chain combines TRBV27 with TRBJ1-2; D might be TRBD1 (6 bases). Germline V lookup: CDR1 MNHEY, CDR2 SMNVEV (reference sequence). Trimming pared 8 bases from V and 4 bases from J, leaving 17 bases between. This CDR3 is built from 14 residues. CDR3 region: CASGKTGIGYGYTF. The CDR3 region has the DNA TGTGCCAGCGGCAAAACAGGGATCGGCTATGGCTACACCTTC.

The chain uses TRBV5-1 and TRBJ2-3; 7 positions match TRBD2. With 2 bases clipped from V and 0 bases from J, the junction kept 3 bases outside the gene matches. CDR3 length: 15 amino acids. The germline V gene encodes CDR1 SGHRS and CDR2 YFSETQ. The CDR3 spells CASSFQRGSTDTQYF. The CDR3 DNA reads TGCGCCAGCAGCTTCCAGCGGGGCAGCACAGATACGCAGTATTTT.

This chain uses TRBV2 with TRBJ1-6, with a possible D match to TRBD1 (5 bases). CDR1 and CDR2 (germline): SNHLY, FYNNEI. The CDR3 spans 14 residues. V was shortened by 6 bases and J by 9 bases, with 15 bases between the two germline ends. CDR3 in DNA: TGTGCCAGCAGCCTGGGGCCATTAACTTCACCCCTCCACTTT. It encodes CASSLGPLTSPLHF.

This chain connects TRBV10-3 to TRBJ2-1, with 9 positions matching TRBD1. CDR1 is ENHRY and CDR2 is SYGVKD in the germline V gene. The CDR3 is made up of 17 amino acids. Trimming removed 0 bases from V and 3 bases from J; junction bases left unmatched: 6. CDR3 amino acids: CAISESSRQGGYNEQFF. DNA for the CDR3: TGTGCCATCAGTGAGTCTTCTCGACAGGGGGGCTACAATGAGCAGTTCTTC.

This rearrangement joins TRBV2 to TRBJ1-5, with D possibly matching TRBD1 (6 bases). Germline CDR1 is SNHLY and CDR2 is FYNNEI. The CDR3 has 14 residues. V lost 6 bases to trimming and J lost 5 bases, with 14 bases between them. The CDR3 loop reads CASSLNRDHQPQHF. Here the CDR3 DNA reads TGTGCCAGCAGCCTCAACAGGGACCATCAGCCCCAGCATTTT.

V usage is TRBV30 and J usage is TRBJ2-1, with 11 bases matching TRBD1. Germline V CDR1 and CDR2: GTSNPN, SVGIG (reference sequence). This CDR3 has 19 amino acids. V shed 0 bases, J shed 8 bases, and the junction held 18 bases outside the gene matches. DNA for the CDR3: TGTGCCTGGAGTGTTAAAGTCAATAGGGGACAGGGGGATTACGATGAGCAGTTCTTC. Translating it yields CAWSVKVNRGQGDYDEQFF. Supplemented by reference TRBV30 and TRBJ2-1, the full variable domain reads SQTIHQWPATLVQPVGSPLSLECTVEGTSNPNLYWYRQAAGRGLQLLFYSVGIGQISSEVPQNLSASRPQDRQFILSSKKLLLSDSGFYLCAWSVKVNRGQGDYDEQFFGPGTRLTVL.

The chain carries TRBV7-9 and TRBJ2-1; TRBD1 matches 10 bases. Germline V gene sequence: CDR1 SEHNR, CDR2 FQNEAQ (reference sequence). The length of the CDR3 is 12 residues. J gave up 7 bases and V 10 bases, and 4 bases lay outside the gene matches. In nucleotides, the CDR3 is TGTGCCACGACGGACAGGGGGAATGAGCAGTTCTTC. This encodes CATTDRGNEQFF.

The chain joins TRBV30 to TRBJ2-7, with 8 bases fitting TRBD2. Trimming took 4 bases from V and 5 from J; bases not matched to a gene: 13. CDR3 size: 15 residues. Germline V gene data show CDR1 as GTSNPN and CDR2 as SVGIG (reference sequence). CDR3: CAWTLAGQSRDEQYF. The CDR3 region has the DNA TGTGCCTGGACGCTAGCGGGCCAGAGCCGGGACGAGCAGTACTTC.

The chain has TRBV6-5 and TRBJ2-2; the match to TRBD2 covers 8 bases. Losses at the gene ends were 7 bases for V and 4 bases for J; bases not matched to a gene: 8. Germline loops: CDR1 MNHEY, CDR2 SVGAGI. The CDR3 is made up of 15 amino acids. CDR3 sequence (DNA): TGTGCCAGCAACGGGGGGGTATCGGGCACCGGGGAGCTGTTTTTT. Translation gives CASNGGVSGTGELFF.

The gene calls are TRBV7-2 and TRBJ1-4; 7 bases are a match to TRBD1. CDR3 size: 14 residues. Unmatched junction bases numbered 7, after V lost 8 bases and J lost 4 bases. CDR1 SGHTA and CDR2 FQGNSA come from the germline V gene. The CDR3 protein is CASSRQGLNEKLFF. The CDR3 coding sequence is TGTGCCAGCTCACGACAGGGCCTTAATGAAAAACTGTTTTTT. Full variable domain (missing parts from reference TRBV7-2 and TRBJ1-4): GAGVSQSPSNKVTEKGKDVELRCDPISGHTALYWYRQSLGQGLEFLIYFQGNSAPDKSGLPSDRFSAERTGGSVSTLTIQRTQQEDSAVYLCASSRQGLNEKLFFGSGTQLSVL.

V usage is TRBV15 and J usage is TRBJ1-3; 9 bases match TRBD1. The CDR3 length is 17 residues. The trim removed 1 base at V and 0 bases at J, leaving 4 bases unmatched. Germline values: CDR1 LNHNV, CDR2 YYDKDF (reference sequence). The CDR3 DNA follows: TGTGCCACCAGCAGAGGGACAGGGGCATCCTCTGGAAACACCATATATTTT. Protein: CATSRGTGASSGNTIYF.

The CDR3 nucleotides are TGCGCCAGCAGCTCGGAGGGTCTCCGGGACTCCTCCTACGAGCAGTACTTC. It translates to CASSSEGLRDSSYEQYF. The genes are TRBV4-1 and TRBJ2-7; D may be TRBD2 (6 bases). The V gene lost 5 bases and the J gene lost 0 bases, with 20 bases spanning the gap. Germline values: CDR1 MGHRA, CDR2 YSYEKL. The CDR3 length is 17 residues.

V gene TRBV11-2 combines with J gene TRBJ1-2; D is unclear. The CDR3 spans 15 residues. From germline, CDR1 is SGHAT and CDR2 FQNNGV. The V gene lost 0 bases and the J gene lost 4 bases, with 12 bases spanning the gap. CDR3 nucleotides: TGTGCCAGCAGCTTAGAGAGCCAATCGTCCTATGGCTACACCTTC. Protein sequence: CASSLESQSSYGYTF.

This clone was recorded only once. V is TRBV11-2 and J is TRBJ1-1; no firm D call. V was clipped by 0 bases and J by 1 base, with 6 bases between them. Germline CDR1 reads SGHAT; CDR2 reads FQNNGV. The CDR3 length is 14 residues. The chain's CDR3 is CASSLEETNTEAFF. The CDR3 nucleotides are TGTGCCAGCAGCTTAGAGGAGACGAACACTGAAGCTTTCTTT.

The chain is built from TRBV15 and TRBJ1-5, with D maybe TRBD1 (6 bases). The CDR3 length is 15 residues. Trimming shortened V by 4 bases and J by 4 bases, and 14 bases separated the two germline ends. Germline assignment: CDR1 LNHNV and CDR2 YYDKDF (reference sequence). The CDR3 loop reads CATSIHRAANQPQHF. The DNA for the CDR3 is TGTGCCACCAGCATTCACAGGGCCGCGAATCAGCCCCAGCATTTT.